One sample yielded the 8 T cell receptor beta chains listed below, sequenced in a study of lymphopenia after photon versus proton radiotherapy. Produced via immunoSEQ multiplex PCR; TCRdb's table is partial and in-frame only. The profile shows about 61,000 clones, about 86% of them singletons. The sequenced sample was peripheral blood, obtained from a patient treated with photon-based radiotherapy. The receptors were sampled from a man aged 35-49 years with gastric cancer.

This clone was found once. The V gene is TRBV27, the J gene TRBJ1-1, with 7 bases aligning to TRBD1. V dropped 7 bases and J dropped 5; count of bases not matched to a gene: 7. This CDR3 has 13 amino acids. Germline V gene lookup returns CDR1 MNHEY and CDR2 SMNVEV (reference sequence). The CDR3 sequence is CASKRGQRTEAFF. CDR3 nucleotides: TGTGCCAGCAAAAGGGGGCAGAGAACTGAAGCTTTCTTT.

The chain couples TRBV4-2 to TRBJ1-2; D gene ambiguous. Germline lookup yields CDR1 LGHNA and CDR2 YNFKEQ. Between the trimmed V and J ends, which lost 1 base and 4 bases, there was a span of 10 bases. The CDR3 has 14 amino acids. CDR3: CASSQGAAGYGYTF. In DNA, the CDR3 is TGTGCCAGCAGCCAAGGTGCGGCCGGCTATGGCTACACCTTC.

The chain joins TRBV5-1 to TRBJ2-5, with 7 bases fitting TRBD1. The closer fit of TRBJ2-7 to the DNA end suggests the J call may be wrong. Germline V gives CDR1 SGHRS, CDR2 YFSETQ. CDR3 length: 14 residues. CDR3 amino acids: CASSLRTGTYEQYF. The CDR3 DNA reads as TGCGCCAGCAGCCTACGGACAGGAACCTACGAGCAGTACTTC.

The V gene is TRBV5-4, the J gene TRBJ1-4, with TRBD1 matching over 9 bases. Germline values: CDR1 SGHNT, CDR2 YYREEE (reference sequence). The CDR3 has 15 residues. The J segment lost 4 bases and the V segment lost 4 bases, leaving 5 bases of the junction unmatched. The CDR3 sequence: CASSPTTGGNEKLFF. CDR3 coding DNA: TGTGCCAGCAGCCCGACGACAGGGGGTAATGAAAAACTGTTTTTT. Full variable domain (missing parts from reference TRBV5-4 and TRBJ1-4): ETGVTQSPTHLIKTRGQQVTLRCSSQSGHNTVSWYQQALGQGPQFIFQYYREEENGRGNFPPRFSGLQFPNYSSELNVNALELDDSALYLCASSPTTGGNEKLFFGSGTQLSVL.

J is TRBJ2-7 and V is TRBV7-2; the match to TRBD1 covers 10 bases. CDR1 is SGHTA, CDR2 FQGNSA, per germline. Germline trimming cut 5 bases from V and 5 bases from J; bases unmatched to any gene: 6. This CDR3 region has 14 residues. CDR3 in amino acids: CASSRRDRGDEQYF. The CDR3 DNA is TGTGCCAGCAGCCGTCGGGACAGGGGCGACGAGCAGTACTTC.

In DNA form, the CDR3 reads TGTGCCAGCAGTCTAACAGAAACATACAATGAGCAGTTCTTC. This sequence encodes CASSLTETYNEQFF. The chain is built from TRBV27 and TRBJ2-1, with D unclear. The germline V gene has CDR1 MNHEY and CDR2 SMNVEV (reference sequence). This CDR3 is 14 amino acids long. Trimming removed 5 bases at V and 4 bases at J, with 12 bases between.

This clone was seen a single time. J is TRBJ2-5 and V is TRBV18; 11 positions agree with TRBD2. CDR3 size: 15 residues. Germline CDR1 is KGHSH and CDR2 is LQKENI. Unmatched junction bases numbered 8, after V lost 6 bases and J lost 5 bases. CDR3 in amino acids: CASSTTASGGETQYF. The CDR3 DNA is TGTGCCAGCTCGACGACGGCTAGCGGGGGGGAGACCCAGTACTTC.

This sequence joins TRBV14 and TRBJ1-1; 8 bases line up with TRBD1. Germline loops: CDR1 SGHDN, CDR2 FVKESK. V shed 4 bases, J shed 1 base, and the junction held 5 bases outside the gene matches. The CDR3 totals 15 residues. The CDR3 loop reads CASSRGDRKNTEAFF. In DNA, the CDR3 is TGTGCCAGCAGCCGCGGGGACAGGAAGAACACTGAAGCTTTCTTT.